Below are 22 T cell receptor beta chains sequenced from a single sample in a study of regulatory dendritic cells for organ transplantation. Sequencing used immunoSEQ multiplex PCR; TCRdb keeps in-frame clones, though not all of them. In the table there are some 29,000 clones, approximately 80% of which are singletons. The sequenced material came from naive CD4+ T cells from blood. Subset reported: CD45RA+ naive T cells. The receptors derive from a human donor in good health.

The rearrangement links TRBV7-2 to TRBJ2-3, with 10 bases lining up with TRBD2. This CDR3 has 15 amino acids. Germline V gene sequence: CDR1 SGHTA, CDR2 FQGNSA. With V trimmed by 4 bases and J by 1 base, 2 bases remained unmatched. For the CDR3, the DNA is TGTGCCAGCAGCTCCGGACTAGCGGGCACAGATACGCAGTATTTT. Protein sequence: CASSSGLAGTDTQYF.

The chain is built from TRBV4-1 and TRBJ2-3; 14 bases fit TRBD2. This CDR3 is 19 amino acids long. The trim removed 2 bases at V and 0 bases at J, leaving 7 bases unmatched. CDR1 is MGHRA, CDR2 YSYEKL, per germline. The CDR3 DNA is TGCGCCAGCAGCCAACCCGGACTAGCGGGGGGATCTAGCACAGATACGCAGTATTTT. Residues: CASSQPGLAGGSSTDTQYF.

This chain connects TRBV4-1 to TRBJ1-2, with 10 nucleotides matching TRBD1. The CDR3 sequence is 16 residues long. Germline-derived CDR1 and CDR2 are MGHRA and YSYEKL. V gave up 3 bases and J gave up 3 bases; unmatched junction bases: 7. This CDR3 reads CASSHTGTGADYGYTF. CDR3 sequence (DNA): TGCGCCAGCAGCCATACCGGGACAGGGGCGGACTATGGCTACACCTTC.

CDR3 in amino acids: CASSPREGASSNYGYTF. The CDR3 DNA sequence: TGTGCCAGCTCACCGCGGGAGGGGGCCTCCTCTAACTATGGCTACACCTTC. This sequence joins TRBV18 and TRBJ1-2, with 7 bases matching TRBD1. CDR3 length equals 17 residues. Germline V lookup: CDR1 KGHSH, CDR2 LQKENI. V shed 3 bases, J shed 0 bases, and the junction held 10 bases outside the gene matches. The full variable domain, with the rest looked up from reference TRBV18 and TRBJ1-2, is NAGVMQNPRHLVRRRGQEARLRCSPMKGHSHVYWYRQLPEEGLKFMVYLQKENIIDESGMPKERFSAEFPKEGPSILRIQQVVRGDSAAYFCASSPREGASSNYGYTFGSGTRLTVV.

This clone appeared once. The V and J genes are TRBV7-2 and TRBJ2-1; 14 bases agree with TRBD2. CDR3 size: 16 residues. Per germline, CDR1 SGHTA and CDR2 FQGNSA. The junction had 6 bases not matched to a gene; V was cut back by 4 bases and J by 7 bases. This CDR3 is CASSSRLAGGLNEQFF. Written as DNA, the CDR3 is TGTGCCAGCAGCTCAAGACTAGCGGGGGGGCTAAATGAGCAGTTCTTC. The full variable domain, with the rest looked up from reference TRBV7-2 and TRBJ2-1, is GAGVSQSPSNKVTEKGKDVELRCDPISGHTALYWYRQSLGQGLEFLIYFQGNSAPDKSGLPSDRFSAERTGGSVSTLTIQRTQQEDSAVYLCASSSRLAGGLNEQFFGPGTRLTVL.

The V gene is TRBV28, the J gene TRBJ1-1; 12 bases are shared with TRBD1. This CDR3 region has 15 residues. Looked up from germline, CDR1 is MDHEN and CDR2 is SYDVKM. Trimming took 5 bases from V and 7 from J; bases not matched to a gene: 8. CDR3 sequence: CASSHSGQGAGEAFF. The DNA for the CDR3 is TGTGCCAGCAGTCACTCGGGACAGGGGGCAGGTGAAGCTTTCTTT.

This rearrangement joins TRBV15 to TRBJ2-3; tentatively, D is TRBD1 (7 bases). The V end was cut by 7 bases, the J end by 3 bases, with 11 bases between. CDR3 length: 13 residues. Germline V CDR1 and CDR2: LNHNV, YYDKDF (reference sequence). The CDR3 region is CATKEGATDTQYF. The CDR3 coding sequence is TGTGCCACCAAGGAGGGGGCAACAGATACGCAGTATTTT.

This clone was detected only a few times. The chain recombines TRBV9 with TRBJ1-1, with 9 bases lining up with TRBD1. Trimming cost V 5 bases and J 4 bases; bases outside gene matches: 12. The CDR3 totals 16 residues. Germline V gene sequence: CDR1 SGDLS, CDR2 YYNGEE. CDR3 region: CASSPTGGLLGTEAFF. CDR3 DNA sequence: TGTGCCAGCAGTCCTACAGGGGGCCTACTGGGCACTGAAGCTTTCTTT.

This chain uses TRBV9 with TRBJ2-2; 7 nucleotides agree with TRBD2. The CDR3 is 17 residues long. V shed 3 bases and J 0 bases; nucleotides not matched to a gene: 8. From germline, CDR1 is SGDLS and CDR2 YYNGEE. CDR3 sequence reads: CASSALAGTTNTGELFF. DNA for the CDR3: TGTGCCAGCAGCGCGTTGGCGGGGACTACGAACACCGGGGAGCTGTTTTTT.

The CDR3 region has the DNA TGTGCCAGCTCACTTACACCGGGACAGAAATCACCCCTCCACTTT. Translating gives CASSLTPGQKSPLHF. J is TRBJ1-6 and V is TRBV18, with 7 bases matching TRBD1. Germline CDR1 KGHSH, CDR2 LQKENI. J gave up 10 bases and V 4 bases, and 10 bases lay outside the gene matches. The CDR3 sequence is 15 residues long.

The chain links TRBV5-4 to TRBJ2-3, with TRBD2 identical over 8 bases. The CDR3 length is 16 residues. Germline assignment: CDR1 SGHNT and CDR2 YYREEE (reference sequence). V lost 6 bases, J lost 0 bases, and 9 bases stayed unmatched. The CDR3 loop reads CASTPRAGASTDTQYF. The CDR3 nucleotides read TGTGCCAGCACTCCGAGAGCGGGGGCAAGCACAGATACGCAGTATTTT.

This rearrangement joins TRBV14 to TRBJ2-7, with a tentative D call TRBD2 (6 bases). V was trimmed by 6 bases and J by 3 bases, leaving 21 bases between them. CDR1 and CDR2 from the germline V gene are SGHDN and FVKESK. CDR3 length: 16 amino acids. CDR3 amino acids: CASRREPRRLVYEQYF. The CDR3 bases are TGTGCCAGCAGGAGAGAACCCCGGAGACTAGTCTACGAGCAGTACTTC.

V gene TRBV4-1 combines with J gene TRBJ2-1, with 8 bases matching TRBD1. Germline trimming cut 7 bases from V and 2 bases from J; bases unmatched to any gene: 7. Per the germline V gene, CDR1 is MGHRA and CDR2 is YSYEKL. This CDR3 spans 15 amino acids. The DNA for the CDR3 is TGCGCCAGCAAAACCCAGGACAGGGCCTACAATGAGCAGTTCTTC. Translated: CASKTQDRAYNEQFF.

This rearrangement joins TRBV5-4 to TRBJ2-7, with D possibly TRBD1 on 6 matching bases. The V end was cut by 2 bases, the J end by 0 bases, with 12 bases between. CDR1 is SGHNT, CDR2 YYREEE, per germline (reference sequence). The CDR3 contains 15 residues. CDR3 nucleotides: TGTGCCAGCAGCTTCGTTCAGGGGAGCTCCTACGAGCAGTACTTC. Residues: CASSFVQGSSYEQYF.

The genes are TRBV5-1 and TRBJ1-1, with D possibly being TRBD1 (5 bases). The V and J ends lost 7 bases and 3 bases respectively, with 19 bases between them. The CDR3 is 15 amino acids. Germline lookup yields CDR1 SGHRS and CDR2 YFSETQ. CDR3 sequence reads: CASAPSSGGYTEAFF. The CDR3 DNA follows: TGCGCCAGCGCCCCCTCTAGTGGGGGGTACACTGAAGCTTTCTTT.

The rearrangement uses TRBV27 and TRBJ2-3; 9 bases line up with TRBD1. The V gene end was trimmed by 0 bases and the J gene end by 1 base; junction bases not matched to a gene: 2. Per germline, CDR1 MNHEY and CDR2 SMNVEV (reference sequence). This CDR3 region has 16 residues. For the CDR3, the DNA is TGTGCCAGCAGTTTATCGGGACAGGGAGGCACAGATACGCAGTATTTT. It codes for CASSLSGQGGTDTQYF.

The rearrangement uses TRBV4-2 and TRBJ1-4; 9 nucleotides match TRBD1. The germline gives CDR1 LGHNA, CDR2 YNFKEQ. J gave up 5 bases and V 3 bases, and 1 base lay outside the gene matches. The CDR3 runs to 14 residues. As DNA, the CDR3 is TGTGCCAGCAGCCAGGGACAGGGAAATGAAAAACTGTTTTTT. Translated, it gives CASSQGQGNEKLFF.

The chain carries TRBV5-4 and TRBJ2-3; TRBD1 is a possible D gene (5 bases). V lost 5 bases, J lost 0 bases, and 10 bases lay in between. The CDR3 is 14 amino acids. Germline V gene data show CDR1 as SGHNT and CDR2 as YYREEE (reference sequence). The CDR3 DNA sequence: TGTGCCAGCAGACAGGAAACTAGCACAGATACGCAGTATTTT. Amino acid sequence: CASRQETSTDTQYF. The complete variable domain, with remaining parts taken from reference TRBV5-4 and TRBJ2-3, reads ETGVTQSPTHLIKTRGQQVTLRCSSQSGHNTVSWYQQALGQGPQFIFQYYREEENGRGNFPPRFSGLQFPNYSSELNVNALELDDSALYLCASRQETSTDTQYFGPGTRLTVL.

The V gene is TRBV5-1, the J gene TRBJ1-3; 7 nucleotides agree with TRBD1. This CDR3 is 16 amino acids long. Germline lookup yields CDR1 SGHRS and CDR2 YFSETQ. J was trimmed by 0 bases and V by 3 bases; bases with no gene match: 6. The CDR3 reads CASSSKTGNSGNTIYF. Here the CDR3 DNA reads TGCGCCAGCAGCTCTAAGACAGGGAACTCTGGAAACACCATATATTTT.

The chain employs TRBV7-2 and TRBJ1-4; no firm D call. Per germline, CDR1 SGHTA and CDR2 FQGNSA. Trimming left V 4 bases short and J 8 bases short, with 11 bases between. The CDR3 is 13 residues long. In nucleotides, the CDR3 is TGTGCCAGCAGCTCCCTTGCCAGGGAAAAACTGTTTTTT. Residues: CASSSLAREKLFF.

V and J are TRBV19 and TRBJ1-6; 8 bases align to TRBD1. CDR1 and CDR2 (germline): LNHDA, SQIVND (reference sequence). Trimming removed 9 bases from V and 7 bases from J; junction bases left unmatched: 8. The CDR3 loop spans 14 amino acids. The DNA of the CDR3 is TGTGCCAGCGGGGGGCCAGGGGGCAATTCACCCCTCCACTTT. Protein sequence: CASGGPGGNSPLHF.

The chain links TRBV6-4 to TRBJ2-7, with 9 bases lining up with TRBD1. This CDR3 comprises 14 residues. Germline CDR1 MRHNA, CDR2 SNTAGT. V was clipped by 5 bases and J by 0 bases; unmatched bases: 2. CDR3 sequence reads: CASSRDRASYEQYF. Here the CDR3 DNA reads TGTGCCAGCAGTAGGGACAGGGCCTCCTACGAGCAGTACTTC.